These 27 T cell receptor beta chains came from one sample sequenced in a study of CXCR3-negative and CXCR3-positive naive CD8 T cells. The method, 5' RACE with UMI labels, was used to prepare the TRB cDNA libraries. Using the 5' RACE reads, TCRdb records one entry per CDR3 protein without DNA. Its clone listing holds about 80,000 distinct CDR3 sequences. The sequenced material came from naive CXCR3- CD8+ T cells from blood. The subset denotes: CD45RO-CCR7+CD27+CD95- naive CD8+ T cells lacking CXCR3 (TNR3-). These receptors were taken from a human donor in good health. Some clones in this sample may be carry-over from other donors' samples.

The V call is TRBV27, the J call TRBJ2-3; TCRdb reports TRBD1, a call that lacks DNA to check it against. This CDR3 is built from 15 residues. In germline, CDR1 is MNHEY, CDR2 SMNVEV (reference sequence). CDR3 sequence: CASSLSTDSRHTQYF.

CDR3: CASSSPTSYNSPLHF. The gene calls are TRBV28 and TRBJ1-6; TCRdb selects TRBD1, and the lack of DNA leaves this call unchecked. Germline CDR1 reads MDHEN; CDR2 reads SYDVKM. The CDR3 consists of 15 residues.

The chain has TRBV12-3 or TRBV12-4 and TRBJ1-2; the TRBD1 assignment by TCRdb is unverifiable without DNA. This CDR3 is built from 15 residues. CDR3 protein: CASSLDRTSFYGYTF.

This chain links TRBV28 with TRBJ2-2; TCRdb's assignment of TRBD1 cannot be checked, as there is no DNA. From germline, CDR1 is MDHEN and CDR2 SYDVKM. CDR3 size: 16 residues. Here the CDR3 reads CASRLTGPRDTGELFF.

The gene calls are TRBV2 and TRBJ2-1; TCRdb outputs TRBD2, but without DNA this stays unchecked. This CDR3 contains 15 residues. The germline gives CDR1 SNHLY, CDR2 FYNNEI. Here the CDR3 reads CASCPGGGAYNEQFF.

V usage is TRBV11-3 and J usage is TRBJ1-5; TCRdb selects TRBD1, and the lack of DNA leaves this call unchecked. Per germline, CDR1 SGHNT and CDR2 YENEEA. The CDR3 is 11 residues long. CDR3 region: CAKTGDQPQHF. The full variable domain, completed using reference TRBV11-3 and TRBJ1-5, is EAGVVQSPRYKIIEKKQPVAFWCNPISGHNTLYWYLQNLGQGPELLIRYENEEAVDDSQLPKDRFSAERLKGVDSTLKIQPAELGDSAVYLCAKTGDQPQHFGDGTRLSIL.

The chain uses TRBV6-5 and TRBJ2-3; TCRdb gives TRBD2 as the D gene, but with no DNA this cannot be confirmed. This CDR3 region has 17 residues. CDR1 MNHEY and CDR2 SVGAGI come from the germline V gene. CDR3 in amino acids: CASSRLAGGSLTDTQYF.

The chain uses TRBV10-3 and TRBJ1-2; TCRdb's D call of TRBD1 is untestable without DNA. Per the germline V gene, CDR1 is ENHRY and CDR2 is SYGVKD. The CDR3 contains 12 residues. This CDR3 is CAIPEGAYGYTF.

This rearrangement joins TRBV12-3 or TRBV12-4 to TRBJ2-5; TCRdb gives TRBD2 as the D gene, but with no DNA this cannot be confirmed. CDR3 size: 15 residues. CDR3 sequence: CASSFRGGLSETQYF.

This rearrangement joins TRBV29-1 to TRBJ2-7; TCRdb's D call, TRBD1, is unchecked because there is no DNA. CDR1 SQVTM and CDR2 ANQGSEA come from the germline V gene. The CDR3 is 13 amino acids. CDR3 protein: CSVEGQGDNEQYF.

The chain combines TRBV28 with TRBJ2-7; TCRdb picks TRBD1, but there is no DNA to check that call. The CDR3 extends over 14 amino acids. Looked up from germline, CDR1 is MDHEN and CDR2 is SYDVKM. The CDR3: CASRPEGAGYEQYF.

The chain combines TRBV6-5 with TRBJ2-1. Per the germline V gene, CDR1 is MNHEY and CDR2 is SVGAGI. The CDR3 consists of 16 residues. The CDR3 protein is CASRNGRGMYYNEQFF.

V gene TRBV29-1 combines with J gene TRBJ2-1; absent DNA, TCRdb's TRBD1 call cannot be checked. The CDR3 is made up of 14 amino acids. CDR1 SQVTM and CDR2 ANQGSEA come from the germline V gene. The CDR3 region is CSVHRGPGYNEQFF.

This sequence joins TRBV29-1 and TRBJ2-7. Germline values: CDR1 SQVTM, CDR2 ANQGSEA. CDR3 length: 12 residues. The chain's CDR3 is CSVEDGSYEQYF.

The chain is built from TRBV6-2 or TRBV6-3 and TRBJ2-2; TCRdb lists TRBD1, though no DNA is available to test this call. Germline lookup yields CDR1 MNHEY and CDR2 SVGEGT. The CDR3 is 14 amino acids. The CDR3 reads CASSPSGVTGELFF.

J is TRBJ2-3 and V is TRBV15; TCRdb proposes TRBD1, but this gene call is untestable without DNA. This CDR3 has 17 residues. The germline CDR1 and CDR2 sequences are LNHNV and YYDKDF (reference sequence). The CDR3 loop is CATSNPRTATSTDTQYF. Filled out from reference TRBV15 and TRBJ2-3, the complete variable domain reads DAMVIQNPRYQVTQFGKPVTLSCSQTLNHNVMYWYQQKSSQAPKLLFHYYDKDFNNEADTPDNFQSRRPNTSFCFLDIRSPGLGDTAMYLCATSNPRTATSTDTQYFGPGTRLTVL.

CDR3 sequence reads: CSVDSGMGPQHF. This chain joins TRBV29-1 and TRBJ1-5. CDR3 length equals 12 residues. Germline V lookup: CDR1 SQVTM, CDR2 ANQGSEA.

This chain connects TRBV13 to TRBJ1-4; TCRdb reports TRBD1, a call that lacks DNA to check it against. The germline CDR1 and CDR2 sequences are PRHDT and FYEKMQ (reference sequence). This CDR3 comprises 15 residues. The CDR3 protein is CASSSEGVKNEKLFF.

The chain has TRBV9 and TRBJ2-3. In germline, CDR1 is SGDLS, CDR2 YYNGEE. The CDR3 has 13 amino acids. CDR3 sequence: CASSVGSTDTQYF.

V gene TRBV7-9 combines with J gene TRBJ1-5; the TCRdb call, TRBD1, lacks DNA for checking. The CDR3 is made up of 16 amino acids. CDR1 is SEHNR and CDR2 is FQNEAQ in the germline V gene (reference sequence). CDR3 protein: CASSEDRAHSNQPQHF.

The genes are TRBV5-1 and TRBJ2-1; TCRdb's D gene call, TRBD2, goes unchecked for lack of DNA. Germline V gene sequence: CDR1 SGHRS, CDR2 YFSETQ. This CDR3 spans 15 amino acids. CDR3 amino acids: CASRVGGASYNEQFF.

The chain combines TRBV4-1 with TRBJ2-3. Germline values: CDR1 MGHRA, CDR2 YSYEKL. The CDR3 is 14 amino acids. This CDR3 is CASSQDLATDTQYF.

The chain recombines TRBV5-1 with TRBJ2-7; TCRdb reports TRBD1, a call that lacks DNA to check it against. This CDR3 region has 19 residues. The germline CDR1 and CDR2 sequences are SGHRS and YFSETQ. CDR3 in amino acids: CASSLGVSILGTGGDEQYF.

The genes are TRBV21-1 and TRBJ1-6. TRBV21-1 is a pseudogene. The CDR3 runs 16 residues. The CDR3 sequence is CASSRPVSSYNSPLHF.

The rearrangement joins TRBV7-8 to TRBJ1-2. Germline lookup yields CDR1 SGHVS and CDR2 FQNEAQ. This CDR3 is 14 amino acids long. This CDR3 reads CASSRRPKTEGYTF.

The chain links TRBV2 to TRBJ1-1. Per the germline V gene, CDR1 is SNHLY and CDR2 is FYNNEI. The CDR3 totals 13 residues. CDR3 amino acids: CASSQATYTEAFF.

The chain combines TRBV5-6 with TRBJ2-7. This CDR3 is built from 12 residues. CDR1 and CDR2 (germline): SGHDT, YYEEEE. This CDR3 reads CASSYLSYEQYF.